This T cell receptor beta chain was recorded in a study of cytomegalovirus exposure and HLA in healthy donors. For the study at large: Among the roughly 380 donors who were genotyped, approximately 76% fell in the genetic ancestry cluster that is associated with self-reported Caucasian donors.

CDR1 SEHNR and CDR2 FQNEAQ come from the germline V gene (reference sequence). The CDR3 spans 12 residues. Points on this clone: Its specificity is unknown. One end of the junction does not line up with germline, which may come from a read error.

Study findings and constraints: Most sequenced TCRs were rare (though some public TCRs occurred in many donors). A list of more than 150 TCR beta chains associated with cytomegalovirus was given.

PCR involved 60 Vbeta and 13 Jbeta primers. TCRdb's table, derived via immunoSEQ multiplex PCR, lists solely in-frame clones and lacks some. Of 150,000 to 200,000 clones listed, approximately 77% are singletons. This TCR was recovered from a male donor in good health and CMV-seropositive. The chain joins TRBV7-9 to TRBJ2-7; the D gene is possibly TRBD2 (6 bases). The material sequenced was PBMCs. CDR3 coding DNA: TGTTCCAGCAGCTTCCCGGAGGGCGGGCAGTACTTC. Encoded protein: CSSSFPEGGQYF.